This passage covers 31 T cell receptor beta chains from one sample sequenced in a study of OX40 agonist ivuxolimab in advanced cancers. Sequencing used immunoSEQ multiplex PCR; TCRdb keeps in-frame clones, though not all of them. The sample includes nearly 55,000 clones, about 89% seen only once; the top ten take around 1.5%. Sample: CD4+ or CD8+ T cells sorted from blood, taken in a trial of the OX40 agonist ivuxolimab. The receptors originated from an adult with an advanced solid tumor such as melanoma, head and neck, liver or kidney cancer.

V and J are TRBV28 and TRBJ1-5; no reliable D call. This CDR3 spans 16 amino acids. V was clipped by 4 bases and J by 2 bases, with 15 bases between them. The germline gives CDR1 MDHEN, CDR2 SYDVKM. The CDR3 reads CASSSPEGAGNQPQHF. The CDR3 nucleotides read TGTGCCAGCAGTTCCCCGGAGGGAGCGGGCAATCAGCCCCAGCATTTT.

The rearrangement links TRBV30 to TRBJ2-7, with TRBD2 identical over 10 bases. The CDR3 loop spans 15 amino acids. Trimming removed 8 bases from V and 5 bases from J; junction bases left unmatched: 15. Germline loops: CDR1 GTSNPN, CDR2 SVGIG (reference sequence). The CDR3 bases are TGTGCCCCCCCCCTCGGAGCTAGCGGGGGACACGAGCAGTACTTC. Translating gives CAPPLGASGGHEQYF.

The V call is TRBV18, the J call TRBJ1-4; D possibly corresponds to TRBD1 (5 bases). V was clipped by 4 bases and J by 6 bases, with 9 bases between them. Germline CDR1 is KGHSH and CDR2 is LQKENI. This CDR3 spans 13 amino acids. CDR3: CASSRGLDEKLFF. The CDR3 coding sequence is TGTGCCAGCTCACGGGGACTGGATGAAAAACTGTTTTTT.

The gene calls are TRBV5-5 and TRBJ1-4, with D tentatively TRBD1 (5 bases). The CDR3 totals 14 residues. Germline V gene data show CDR1 as SGHKS and CDR2 as YYEKEE (reference sequence). Deletions cut 4 bases from V and 7 bases from J, with 14 bases between. CDR3 sequence (DNA): TGTGCCAGCAGCCGGGCAGGGTATGGTGAAAAACTGTTTTTT. Translated: CASSRAGYGEKLFF.

V usage is TRBV11-2 and J usage is TRBJ2-5; 7 bases are shared with TRBD1. V trimming: 3 bases; J trimming: 4 bases; junction bases outside the gene matches: 8. The germline V gene encodes CDR1 SGHAT and CDR2 FQNNGV. This CDR3 has 15 amino acids. CDR3 sequence (DNA): TGTGCCAGCAGCTTCCCTCCGACAGGGCTAGAGACCCAGTACTTC. Protein: CASSFPPTGLETQYF.

The chain combines TRBV6-6 with TRBJ1-1, with 7 bases lining up with TRBD1. The V gene end was trimmed by 8 bases and the J gene end by 0 bases; junction bases not matched to a gene: 6. Germline CDR1 is MNHNY and CDR2 is SVGAGI (reference sequence). The CDR3 consists of 14 residues. CDR3 sequence reads: CASGRQGLNTEAFF. The CDR3 nucleotides are TGTGCCAGCGGTAGACAGGGACTGAACACTGAAGCTTTCTTT.

This clone was recorded once. The chain employs TRBV18 and TRBJ2-7, with D possibly TRBD1 on 5 matching bases. CDR3 length equals 17 residues. CDR1 KGHSH and CDR2 LQKENI come from the germline V gene. V was cut by 2 bases and J by 0 bases, with 17 bases left in between. CDR3: CASSPRGTKVGSYEQYF. CDR3 bases: TGTGCCAGCTCACCAAGGGGTACAAAAGTCGGCTCCTACGAGCAGTACTTC.

As DNA, the CDR3 is TGTGCCAGCAGGGGGGGCGGCAGGCCTCGAGGGTCCGGGGAGCTGTTTTTT. It yields the protein CASRGGGRPRGSGELFF. The chain combines TRBV11-2 with TRBJ2-2; tentatively, D is TRBD1 or TRBD2 (6 bases each). The V gene's germline CDR1 is SGHAT and CDR2 FQNNGV. CDR3 length: 17 amino acids. V was trimmed by 6 bases and J by 6 bases, leaving 23 bases between them.

The gene calls are TRBV19 and TRBJ1-4; the match to TRBD1 covers 8 bases. Germline-derived CDR1 and CDR2 are LNHDA and SQIVND (reference sequence). V trimming: 6 bases; J trimming: 6 bases; junction bases outside the gene matches: 9. The CDR3 loop spans 15 amino acids. The CDR3 bases are TGTGCCAGTAGAGGTACAGGGACAGGCGATGAAAAACTGTTTTTT. Encoded protein: CASRGTGTGDEKLFF. The full variable domain, completed using reference TRBV19 and TRBJ1-4, is DGGITQSPKYLFRKEGQNVTLSCEQNLNHDAMYWYRQDPGQGLRLIYYSQIVNDFQKGDIAEGYSVSREKKESFPLTVTSAQKNPTAFYLCASRGTGTGDEKLFFGSGTQLSVL.

The rearrangement joins TRBV28 to TRBJ2-5, with a tentative D call TRBD1 (5 bases). Trimming cost V 7 bases and J 5 bases, with 23 bases left between them. The CDR3 covers 16 residues. Germline CDR1 is MDHEN and CDR2 is SYDVKM. This CDR3 reads CASTRGQNRPGETQYF. In DNA, the CDR3 is TGTGCCAGCACCCGCGGCCAAAATCGCCCAGGGGAGACCCAGTACTTC.

This chain connects TRBV2 to TRBJ1-5, with 8 bases lining up with TRBD1. The CDR3 is made up of 15 amino acids. Trimming took 4 bases from V and 0 from J; bases not matched to a gene: 2. Germline V gene lookup returns CDR1 SNHLY and CDR2 FYNNEI. The CDR3 coding sequence is TGTGCCAGCAGTGCGACAGGGGATAGCAATCAGCCCCAGCATTTT. This sequence encodes CASSATGDSNQPQHF. Full variable domain (rest looked up from reference TRBV2 and TRBJ1-5): EPEVTQTPSHQVTQMGQEVILRCVPISNHLYFYWYRQILGQKVEFLVSFYNNEISEKSEIFDDQFSVERPDGSNFTLKIRSTKLEDSAMYFCASSATGDSNQPQHFGDGTRLSIL.

The rearrangement joins TRBV6-1 to TRBJ1-1; maybe TRBD1 (5 bases). Germline lookup yields CDR1 MNHNS and CDR2 SASEGT. Trimming pared 8 bases from V and 0 bases from J, leaving 7 bases between. The CDR3 extends over 12 amino acids. This CDR3 reads CASGGVNTEAFF. Here the CDR3 DNA reads TGTGCCAGCGGGGGGGTGAACACTGAAGCTTTCTTT.

This chain joins TRBV7-8 and TRBJ1-1; D call uncertain. The CDR3 contains 14 residues. V lost 4 bases and J lost 1, with 10 bases in between. Germline V gives CDR1 SGHVS, CDR2 FQNEAQ. In DNA, the CDR3 is TGTGCCAGCAGCTCTGACCGAACGAACACTGAAGCTTTCTTT. Translated: CASSSDRTNTEAFF.

The chain has TRBV6-6 and TRBJ2-5; 11 bases agree with TRBD2. CDR1 is MNHNY and CDR2 is SVGAGI in the germline V gene (reference sequence). Trimming took 8 bases from V and 4 from J; bases not matched to a gene: 3. CDR3 length equals 13 residues. In DNA, the CDR3 is TGTGCCAGCGCCGGGACTAGCGGAGAGACCCAGTACTTC. Its protein is CASAGTSGETQYF.

V usage is TRBV5-1 and J usage is TRBJ1-1; TRBD1 agrees at 8 bases. Germline lookup yields CDR1 SGHRS and CDR2 YFSETQ. With V trimmed by 4 bases and J by 2 bases, 10 bases remained unmatched. This CDR3 comprises 16 residues. CDR3 in amino acids: CASSLTGQGYNTEAFF. DNA for the CDR3: TGCGCCAGCAGCCTTACCGGACAGGGCTATAACACTGAAGCTTTCTTT.

This CDR3 reads CASSPQRAGNNEQFF. The CDR3 bases are TGTGCCAGCAGCCCACAGAGAGCGGGGAATAATGAGCAGTTCTTC. The chain joins TRBV7-8 to TRBJ2-1; 7 bases fit TRBD2. There are 15 residues in the CDR3. CDR1 and CDR2 (germline): SGHVS, FQNEAQ. V lost 5 bases and J lost 7; bases outside the gene matches: 11. The complete variable domain, with remaining parts taken from reference TRBV7-8 and TRBJ2-1, reads GAGVSQSPRYKVAKRGQDVALRCDPISGHVSLFWYQQALGQGPEFLTYFQNEAQLDKSGLPSDRFFAERPEGSVSTLKIQRTQQEDSAVYLCASSPQRAGNNEQFFGPGTRLTVL.

The rearrangement links TRBV11-3 to TRBJ2-7, with D unresolved. CDR3 length equals 13 residues. Germline assignment: CDR1 SGHNT and CDR2 YENEEA. Trimming left V 4 bases short and J 6 bases short, with 13 bases between. The CDR3 is CASSSGPTAEQYF. Written as DNA, the CDR3 is TGTGCCAGCAGCTCCGGGCCGACCGCCGAGCAGTACTTC.

This chain links TRBV14 with TRBJ2-1, with a possible D match to TRBD2 (6 bases). V lost 4 bases and J lost 4, with 14 bases in between. CDR1 and CDR2 (germline): SGHDN, FVKESK. The CDR3 runs to 15 residues. The CDR3 DNA reads as TGTGCCAGCAGCCCCGGGAGTGGGTCTTACAATGAGCAGTTCTTC. Translating gives CASSPGSGSYNEQFF.

This clone appeared once. This sequence joins TRBV28 and TRBJ2-7; no firm D call. The CDR3 covers 10 residues. The V end was cut by 9 bases, the J end by 3 bases, with 6 bases between. Germline loops: CDR1 MDHEN, CDR2 SYDVKM. CDR3 in amino acids: CASGGYEQYF. The CDR3 bases are TGTGCCAGTGGTGGCTACGAGCAGTACTTC.

The chain employs TRBV15 and TRBJ2-6; a possible D gene is TRBD1 (6 bases). Germline values: CDR1 LNHNV, CDR2 YYDKDF (reference sequence). Trimming removed 3 bases from V and 4 bases from J, with 13 bases in between. The CDR3 totals 16 residues. The CDR3: CATSRLTGSGANVLTF. The CDR3 coding sequence is TGTGCCACCAGCAGGCTTACAGGGTCCGGGGCCAACGTCCTGACTTTC. The whole variable domain, filled in from reference TRBV15 and TRBJ2-6, reads DAMVIQNPRYQVTQFGKPVTLSCSQTLNHNVMYWYQQKSSQAPKLLFHYYDKDFNNEADTPDNFQSRRPNTSFCFLDIRSPGLGDTAMYLCATSRLTGSGANVLTFGAGSRLTVL.

The chain couples TRBV10-3 to TRBJ1-2, with 7 bases lining up with TRBD1. The V gene end was trimmed by 10 bases and the J gene end by 8 bases; junction bases not matched to a gene: 10. Germline lookup yields CDR1 ENHRY and CDR2 SYGVKD. This CDR3 has 12 residues. This CDR3 is CATSDRVSGYTF. CDR3 bases: TGTGCCACGAGCGACAGGGTGAGCGGCTACACCTTC.

The chain couples TRBV6-1 to TRBJ2-5; D possibly uses TRBD1 or TRBD2 (5 bases each). Looked up from germline, CDR1 is MNHNS and CDR2 is SASEGT. This CDR3 is built from 13 residues. Trimming left V 1 base short and J 5 bases short, with 8 bases between. The CDR3 nucleotides read TGTGCCAGCAGTGAAGGAGGGACCGAGACCCAGTACTTC. Protein sequence: CASSEGGTETQYF.

The chain links TRBV6-1 to TRBJ2-3; TRBD1 matches 7 bases. Per germline, CDR1 MNHNS and CDR2 SASEGT. The CDR3 consists of 14 residues. Losses at the gene ends were 6 bases for V and 1 base for J; bases not matched to a gene: 4. The DNA for the CDR3 is TGTGCCAGCAGAGGGACAGTGGGCACAGATACGCAGTATTTT. Its translation: CASRGTVGTDTQYF.

This clone has only one observation. The V call is TRBV25-1, the J call TRBJ2-5, with TRBD1 identical over 10 bases. With 4 bases clipped from V and 3 bases from J, the junction kept 8 bases outside the gene matches. Germline V gene lookup returns CDR1 MGHDK and CDR2 SYGVNS. This CDR3 is 16 amino acids long. Here the CDR3 DNA reads TGTGCCAGCAGTGCTTCACCCGGGACAGGGGAAGAGACCCAGTACTTC. Translating it yields CASSASPGTGEETQYF.

The CDR3 DNA reads TGTGCCAGCAGTGAAGCTGGGACAGGGGGCATGGATACGCAGTATTTT. The encoded protein is CASSEAGTGGMDTQYF. The chain joins TRBV6-1 to TRBJ2-3, with TRBD1 matching 12 bases. The CDR3 contains 16 residues. Losses at the gene ends were 0 bases for V and 6 bases for J; bases not matched to a gene: 4. Germline V gene sequence: CDR1 MNHNS, CDR2 SASEGT.

This sequence joins TRBV2 and TRBJ1-1; possibly TRBD1 for D (6 bases). Germline V gene data show CDR1 as SNHLY and CDR2 as FYNNEI. The CDR3 consists of 13 residues. Trimming removed 7 bases at V and 10 bases at J, with 19 bases between. In nucleotides, the CDR3 is TGTGCCAGCACTCCTTCGGTGGACAGTGGAGCTTTCTTT. Protein: CASTPSVDSGAFF.

The chain couples TRBV15 to TRBJ2-2; 8 bases align to TRBD1. Trimming at V came to 3 bases and at J to 0 bases, leaving 6 bases not matched to a gene. CDR1 is LNHNV, CDR2 YYDKDF, per germline (reference sequence). The CDR3 is 17 residues long. The CDR3 sequence is CATSRGRTGSNTGELFF. CDR3 DNA: TGTGCCACCAGCAGGGGTAGGACAGGGTCGAACACCGGGGAGCTGTTTTTT.

The gene calls are TRBV7-9 and TRBJ2-5; D is ambiguous. V lost 5 bases to trimming and J lost 4 bases, with 8 bases between them. The CDR3 is 12 amino acids. From germline, CDR1 is SEHNR and CDR2 FQNEAQ (reference sequence). The CDR3 DNA is TGTGCCAGCAGCCCCGTGGGAGAGACCCAGTACTTC. It codes for CASSPVGETQYF.

V usage is TRBV7-9 and J usage is TRBJ1-1, with TRBD1 identical over 7 bases. Per germline, CDR1 SEHNR and CDR2 FQNEAQ (reference sequence). V shed 5 bases and J 4 bases; nucleotides not matched to a gene: 10. The CDR3 consists of 15 residues. CDR3 loop: CASSPQGGQSTEAFF. The CDR3 DNA reads as TGTGCCAGCAGCCCCCAAGGGGGACAGTCCACTGAAGCTTTCTTT.

The chain is built from TRBV7-8 and TRBJ2-1; D might be TRBD1 (6 bases). Germline CDR1 reads SGHVS; CDR2 reads FQNEAQ. The ends were cut back, 5 bases at V and 6 bases at J, with 14 bases in the middle. The CDR3 totals 14 residues. The CDR3 nucleotides read TGTGCCAGCAGCCTAAAGGGCAGGGGCAATGAGCAGTTCTTC. Translating gives CASSLKGRGNEQFF.

The J gene is TRBJ2-5, the V gene TRBV30; possibly TRBD2 for D (6 bases). The V end lost 6 bases, the J end lost 1 base, and 15 bases lay between the germline ends. CDR3 length: 14 amino acids. CDR1 and CDR2 from the germline V gene are GTSNPN and SVGIG (reference sequence). In nucleotides, the CDR3 is TGTGCCTGTACACCCGGGACTTCCCAAGAGACCCAGTACTTC. It translates to CACTPGTSQETQYF.